What follows are 3 T cell receptor beta chains derived from one specimen sequenced in a study of shared clonotypes between healthy human individuals. Here immunoSEQ multiplex PCR was the method, and the copy in TCRdb shows in-frame clones only, minus some. This repertoire shows millions of clones, just over 90% found once; its top ten account for around 0.14%. What was sequenced was naive CD4+ T cells sorted from blood. Documented subset: CD45RA+ positively selected. All receptors come from a man aged 18-30 years in good health.

The chain is built from TRBV5-1 and TRBJ2-3; 8 bases map to TRBD1. Germline CDR1 reads SGHRS; CDR2 reads YFSETQ. Germline trimming cut 4 bases from V and 2 bases from J; bases unmatched to any gene: 6. The CDR3 spans 15 residues. The CDR3 region has the DNA TGCGCCAGCAGCCCCGGGGACAGGATCACAGATACGCAGTATTTT. Translation: CASSPGDRITDTQYF.

This chain connects TRBV6-5 to TRBJ1-4; maybe TRBD1 (6 bases). Germline values: CDR1 MNHEY, CDR2 SVGAGI. The V and J ends lost 5 bases and 8 bases respectively, with 15 bases between them. This CDR3 comprises 14 residues. DNA of the CDR3: TGTGCCAGCAGTGCGTCAGGGGTCCGAGAAAAACTGTTTTTT. Protein sequence: CASSASGVREKLFF.

V usage is TRBV6-1 and J usage is TRBJ1-5; 8 bases are a match to TRBD1. This CDR3 has 15 amino acids. After removal of 4 bases from V and 9 bases from J, the junction contained 11 bases not matched to a gene. The germline gives CDR1 MNHNS, CDR2 SASEGT. The CDR3: CASSVSRGLGRPQHF. In DNA form, the CDR3 reads TGTGCCAGCAGTGTATCCAGGGGGCTCGGTAGGCCCCAGCATTTT.